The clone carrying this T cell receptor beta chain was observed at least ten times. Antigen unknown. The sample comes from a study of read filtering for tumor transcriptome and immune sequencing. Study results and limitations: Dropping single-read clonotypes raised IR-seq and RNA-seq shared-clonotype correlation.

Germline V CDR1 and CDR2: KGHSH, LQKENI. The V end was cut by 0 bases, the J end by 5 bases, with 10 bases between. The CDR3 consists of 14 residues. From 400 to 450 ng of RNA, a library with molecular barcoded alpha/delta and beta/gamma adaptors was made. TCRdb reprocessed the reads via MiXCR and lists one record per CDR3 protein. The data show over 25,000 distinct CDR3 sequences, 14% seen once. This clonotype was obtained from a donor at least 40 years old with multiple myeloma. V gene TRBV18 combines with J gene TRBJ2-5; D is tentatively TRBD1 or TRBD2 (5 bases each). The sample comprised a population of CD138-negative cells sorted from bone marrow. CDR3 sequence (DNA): TGTGCCAGCTCACCACCGGGACCCCAGGAGACCCAGTACTTC. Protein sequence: CASSPPGPQETQYF.